This TCR beta chain was profiled in a study of blood T cell repertoires in COVID-19 (dated by TCRdb to the early 2020s). The study in broad terms: Samples from collaborators originated in the United States, Italy and Spain and spanned both the acute and convalescent phases of COVID-19. The material from the prospective study consisted of cDNA or gDNA derived from T cells, B-cell-depleted T cells, or PBMCs. Deeply sampled blood TCRbeta repertoires from subjects exposed to, actively infected with, or recovered from COVID-19 were included in the dataset. The repertoires were made available in a free public database intended to serve as a resource for research on the immune response to SARS-CoV-2. Samples came from the ongoing ImmuneRACE study (first 160 participants) plus 1,254 subjects from 6 global collaborators. Nearly every sample came with metadata listing a de-identified subject ID, COVID-19 status, age in years and sex. HLA class I and class II types, where available, came from metadata supplied by the sample provider rather than from assay-based typing. Points the paper makes about the study in general: The amount of clinical and demographic metadata varied by source and participant and was provided uncurated.

The immunoSEQ Assay, a bias-controlled multiplex PCR, was used to amplify TCRbeta CDR3 regions from genomic DNA. The authors' pipeline ran thus. The number of nucleated cells in each sample was estimated by amplification of reference gene primers within the assay. Sequence reads were collapsed and filtered to measure the absolute abundance of every unique TCRbeta CDR3 rearrangement. For each sample, productive Simpson clonality was calculated as the square root of Simpson's diversity index across productive rearrangements. Imported from immuneACCESS, the table was reduced by TCRdb to in-frame sequences with V and J called. These copies leave out some clones; in studies compared against another copy, an unresolved V gene accounts for under half, and the cause of the remainder is not known. V, J and clone size reflect that table, while D and trimming were determined from the DNA. Recorded for this sample are 350,000 to 550,000 clones; roughly 91% of them occurred a single time. The ten most abundant clones make up 4% to 4.5% of the sample.

Collaborating institutions collected whole blood in K2EDTA tubes following their own protocols. For TCRbeta analysis, collaborator samples were shipped as frozen whole blood, as isolated PBMCs, or as DNA extracted from either sample type. Details on this clone: Its target antigen remains unknown. The junction does not match germline at one end; this may be a read error.

The germline V gene supplies CDR1 SGHTA and CDR2 FQGNSA. The CDR3 contains 14 residues, cysteine and phenylalanine counted. The read is trimmed to its CDR3 DNA, 42 bases read in frame from base 1. The chain links TRBV7-2 with TRBJ2-6; 9 central nucleotides agree with TRBD1. Input material: peripheral blood. This TCR derives from a woman between 25 and 40 years old with acute or convalescent COVID-19. The DNA sequence follows: TGTGCCAGCAGCAAATGGACAGGGGCTAACGTCCTGACTTTC. It translates to CASSKWTGANVLTF.